These 27 T cell receptor beta chains came from one sample sequenced in a study of T cell responses to AZD1222 COVID-19 vaccine. Using immunoSEQ multiplex PCR, the repertoire was profiled, and TCRdb retains in-frame clones only, with some absent. The repertoire holds 150,000 to 180,000 clones, with more than 85% as singletons. Sequencing used peripheral blood, obtained 28 days after the second AZD1222 dose. The receptors stem from an adult who received the AZD1222 COVID-19 vaccine.

This clone came up a few times. This chain joins TRBV2 and TRBJ1-3; D remains ambiguous. The CDR3 runs to 15 residues. From germline, CDR1 is SNHLY and CDR2 FYNNEI. Trimming took 3 bases from V and 4 from J, leaving 13 bases between them. CDR3 amino acids: CASSESPGSGNTIYF. The DNA for the CDR3 is TGTGCCAGCAGTGAGTCACCGGGGTCCGGAAACACCATATATTTT.

This clone appeared a single time. This chain joins TRBV11-2 and TRBJ1-1; D perhaps matches TRBD1 (6 bases). The V gene lost 1 base and the J gene lost 0 bases, with 9 bases spanning the gap. Germline CDR1 and CDR2: SGHAT and FQNNGV. The length of the CDR3 is 15 residues. The CDR3 region has the DNA TGTGCCAGCAGCTTAGCGACAGGAGTGAACACTGAAGCTTTCTTT. Its translation: CASSLATGVNTEAFF. The whole variable domain, filled in from reference TRBV11-2 and TRBJ1-1, reads EAGVAQSPRYKIIEKRQSVAFWCNPISGHATLYWYQQILGQGPKLLIQFQNNGVVDDSQLPKDRFSAERLKGVDSTLKIQPAKLEDSAVYLCASSLATGVNTEAFFGQGTRLTVV.

Only one count was recorded for this clone. The chain couples TRBV21-1 to TRBJ2-5; the DNA was not used to check the table's D call, TRBD2. TRBV21-1 is termed a pseudogene. The CDR3 has 20 amino acids. The chain's CDR3 is CASSKAGRLERGLLQETQYF. The CDR3 DNA is TGTGCCAGCAGCAAAGCGGGCAGGTTGGAGCGGGGACTACTTCAAGAGACCCAGTACTTC.

The chain employs TRBV6-5 and TRBJ2-6; D possibly corresponds to TRBD1 (6 bases). The CDR3 is 13 amino acids. Germline-derived CDR1 and CDR2 are MNHEY and SVGAGI. The V end was cut by 11 bases, the J end by 2 bases, with 10 bases between. DNA of the CDR3: TGTGCCGGTAGACAGGCTGGGGCCAACGTCCTGACTTTC. Its translation: CAGRQAGANVLTF.

The chain recombines TRBV28 with TRBJ1-6; D gene ambiguous. The CDR3 length is 9 residues. Trimming left V 6 bases short and J 10 bases short, with 1 base between. CDR1 and CDR2 from the germline V gene are MDHEN and SYDVKM. DNA of the CDR3: TGTGCCAGCAGCTCACCCCTCCACTTT. Amino acids: CASSSPLHF.

The chain joins TRBV2 to TRBJ1-2, with 8 nucleotides matching TRBD1. The germline V gene encodes CDR1 SNHLY and CDR2 FYNNEI. The V segment lost 5 bases and the J segment 2 bases; nucleotides outside the gene matches: 4. The CDR3 is 14 amino acids. The CDR3 DNA is TGTGCCAGCAGTCCAGGGGGCGCCAACTATGGCTACACCTTC. Translation: CASSPGGANYGYTF.

The V call is TRBV4-1, the J call TRBJ2-1; 8 nucleotides agree with TRBD1. The V segment lost 7 bases and the J segment 6 bases; nucleotides outside the gene matches: 5. The germline V gene has CDR1 MGHRA and CDR2 YSYEKL. The CDR3 contains 13 residues. DNA of the CDR3: TGCGCCAGCAACGGACAGGGCGGCAATGAGCAGTTCTTC. Translating gives CASNGQGGNEQFF.

This clone has just one count. V and J are TRBV18 and TRBJ1-2, with a possible D match to TRBD1 (6 bases). V lost 6 bases, J lost 1 base, and 15 bases lay in between. The CDR3 is made up of 15 amino acids. Per germline, CDR1 KGHSH and CDR2 LQKENI. The CDR3 loop reads CASSASRTVNYGYTF. The CDR3 region has the DNA TGTGCCAGCTCGGCTTCCCGGACAGTTAACTATGGCTACACCTTC.

V and J are TRBV24-1 and TRBJ2-2; D may be TRBD1 (5 bases). CDR1 and CDR2 from the germline V gene are KGHDR and SFDVKD. V lost 7 bases and J lost 7, with 21 bases in between. The CDR3 is 16 amino acids. The CDR3 DNA reads as TGTGCCACCAGCCCTAACGGGCCAGGGTATGTCGGGGAGCTGTTTTTT. This translates into CATSPNGPGYVGELFF.

The chain links TRBV27 to TRBJ1-6; D unresolved. The CDR3 sequence is 17 residues long. Trimming took off 3 bases at V and 10 bases at J, with 22 bases between the two ends. Germline V CDR1 and CDR2: MNHEY, SMNVEV (reference sequence). The CDR3 spells CASSLIFPRQEESPLHF. Here the CDR3 DNA reads TGTGCCAGCAGTTTGATATTTCCCCGACAAGAGGAGTCACCCCTCCACTTT.

As DNA, the CDR3 is TGTGCCAGCAGTTCCTCGGTAGATACGCAGTATTTT. It is translated as CASSSSVDTQYF. The chain combines TRBV6-2 or TRBV6-3 with TRBJ2-3; D is undetermined. V was clipped by 4 bases and J by 5 bases, with 7 bases between them. The CDR3 length is 12 residues. From germline, CDR1 is MNHEY and CDR2 SVGEGT.

V gene TRBV27 combines with J gene TRBJ1-1, with 7 bases aligning to TRBD1. CDR3 length equals 15 residues. In germline, CDR1 is MNHEY, CDR2 SMNVEV (reference sequence). V gave up 6 bases and J gave up 1 base; unmatched junction bases: 8. The CDR3 DNA reads TGTGCCAGCAGGCCGGGACAGAGGAGGAACACTGAAGCTTTCTTT. This sequence encodes CASRPGQRRNTEAFF.

The chain combines TRBV19 with TRBJ2-2; no definite D call. V was trimmed by 3 bases and J by 4 bases, leaving 9 bases between them. The CDR3 contains 14 residues. Germline loops: CDR1 LNHDA, CDR2 SQIVND (reference sequence). Written as DNA, the CDR3 is TGTGCCAGTAGTATCGTGCCCGCCACCGGGGAGCTGTTTTTT. It is translated as CASSIVPATGELFF.

The gene calls are TRBV6-5 and TRBJ1-5; 8 nucleotides align to TRBD1. This CDR3 is 13 amino acids long. Looked up from germline, CDR1 is MNHEY and CDR2 is SVGAGI. The junction had 6 bases not matched to a gene; V was cut back by 10 bases and J by 4 bases. In DNA, the CDR3 is TGTGCCACTCAGGACAGGGCGAATCAGCCCCAGCATTTT. It codes for CATQDRANQPQHF.

The chain employs TRBV5-1 and TRBJ1-2; D gene uncertain. Germline V gene lookup returns CDR1 SGHRS and CDR2 YFSETQ. This CDR3 has 13 amino acids. Between the trimmed V and J ends, which lost 1 base and 4 bases, there was a span of 8 bases. The CDR3: CASSLSLTYGYTF. CDR3 sequence (DNA): TGCGCCAGCAGCTTGAGTTTGACCTATGGCTACACCTTC.

This clone was found once. The chain couples TRBV6-2 or TRBV6-3 to TRBJ2-1; 8 bases map to TRBD1. Trimming took 4 bases from V and 10 from J; bases not matched to a gene: 3. Germline V lookup: CDR1 MNHEY, CDR2 SVGEGT. The CDR3 consists of 12 residues. CDR3 sequence (DNA): TGTGCCAGCAGTTCAGGGGGCAGGGAGCAGTTCTTC. This gives the protein CASSSGGREQFF.

This chain links TRBV5-1 with TRBJ2-2, with a tentative D call TRBD1 (6 bases). Germline assignment: CDR1 SGHRS and CDR2 YFSETQ. This CDR3 contains 15 residues. The V end was cut by 0 bases, the J end by 1 base, with 7 bases between. Written as DNA, the CDR3 is TGCGCCAGCAGCTTGGGGACAGAGAACACCGGGGAGCTGTTTTTT. Its protein product is CASSLGTENTGELFF.

The genes are TRBV9 and TRBJ1-1, with 12 bases identical to TRBD1. The CDR3 contains 15 residues. Germline V gene sequence: CDR1 SGDLS, CDR2 YYNGEE. V dropped 3 bases and J dropped 3; count of bases not matched to a gene: 3. CDR3 protein: CASSARDRGHTEAFF. CDR3 bases: TGTGCCAGCAGCGCTCGGGACAGGGGGCACACTGAAGCTTTCTTT.

This clone occurred once. The chain employs TRBV7-9 and TRBJ2-5, with TRBD2 matching 7 bases. Trimming at V came to 5 bases and at J to 3 bases, leaving 9 bases not matched to a gene. The CDR3 covers 15 residues. CDR1 and CDR2 (germline): SEHNR, FQNEAQ (reference sequence). The DNA for the CDR3 is TGTGCCAGCAGCCCGCGGGACTACCCCAAAGAGACCCAGTACTTC. This translates into CASSPRDYPKETQYF.

V is TRBV3-1 (or the pseudogene TRBV3-2) and J is TRBJ2-7, with 12 nucleotides matching TRBD2. Germline CDR1 and CDR2: LGHDT and YNNKEL (reference sequence). The junction had 4 bases not matched to a gene; V was cut back by 4 bases and J by 6 bases. This CDR3 contains 14 residues. CDR3 sequence reads: CASSRLAGEGEQYF. CDR3 sequence (DNA): TGTGCCAGCAGCCGACTAGCGGGAGAAGGCGAGCAGTACTTC.

Notes on this clone: Because the CDR3's place on the DNA is in doubt, the DNA is left out and the CDR3 is given as listed by TCRdb. The CDR3 sequence is CASSFFGTGASFRYF. The chain recombines TRBV5-6 with TRBJ1-3; TRBD1, the D gene given by the table, was not confirmed from the DNA. 15 amino acids form the CDR3, both terminal residues included. The V gene's germline CDR1 is SGHDT and CDR2 YYEEEE.

The chain is built from TRBV28 and TRBJ1-3; possibly TRBD1 for D (5 bases). CDR3 length: 16 residues. The germline V gene has CDR1 MDHEN and CDR2 SYDVKM. V was clipped by 6 bases and J by 7 bases, with 22 bases between them. CDR3 in DNA: TGTGCCAGCAGCCTTTACCGTGGCAGGGTGACGAACACCATATATTTT. Translated: CASSLYRGRVTNTIYF. Using reference TRBV28 and TRBJ1-3 for the parts outside the CDR3, the full variable domain is DVKVTQSSRYLVKRTGEKVFLECVQDMDHENMFWYRQDPGLGLRLIYFSYDVKMKEKGDIPEGYSVSREKKERFSLILESASTNQTSMYLCASSLYRGRVTNTIYFGEGSWLTVV.

The CDR3 DNA sequence: TGTGCCAGCAGCTTACAGGGGGCCAACGAGCAGTACTTC. Residues: CASSLQGANEQYF. J is TRBJ2-7 and V is TRBV21-1; TRBD1, as called in the table, went unchecked against the DNA. TRBV21-1 has pseudogene status. The CDR3 has 13 residues.

This clone was counted once. V usage is TRBV4-2 and J usage is TRBJ2-7; D assignment may be TRBD1 or TRBD2 (6 bases each). Germline V CDR1 and CDR2: LGHNA, YNFKEQ. Trimming shortened V by 2 bases and J by 7 bases, and 9 bases separated the two germline ends. This CDR3 spans 12 amino acids. This chain's CDR3 is CASSQQGGEQYF. Written as DNA, the CDR3 is TGTGCCAGCAGCCAACAAGGGGGGGAGCAGTACTTC.

Written as DNA, the CDR3 is TGTGCCAGCAGCCATAGCCCTCGGGGCGGGAAGCGGACCCAGTACTTC. This encodes CASSHSPRGGKRTQYF. The gene calls are TRBV28 and TRBJ2-5; D might be TRBD2 (6 bases). Deletions cut 6 bases from V and 7 bases from J, with 24 bases between. CDR1 MDHEN and CDR2 SYDVKM come from the germline V gene. The CDR3 runs 16 residues.

The V call is TRBV19, the J call TRBJ1-1; D gene unclear. CDR1 and CDR2 (germline): LNHDA, SQIVND (reference sequence). The CDR3 covers 16 residues. Trimming took off 3 bases at V and 0 bases at J, with 14 bases between the two ends. The CDR3 is CASSIGVVGLNTEAFF. The DNA for the CDR3 is TGTGCCAGTAGTATCGGGGTGGTAGGGCTGAACACTGAAGCTTTCTTT.

The rearrangement uses TRBV3-1 (or the pseudogene TRBV3-2) and TRBJ1-3, with TRBD1 identical over 7 bases. V was clipped by 4 bases and J by 0 bases; unmatched bases: 9. Germline assignment: CDR1 LGHDT and CDR2 YNNKEL (reference sequence). The CDR3 totals 17 residues. DNA of the CDR3: TGTGCCAGCAGCCCCCTAGGGGGCGGAAGCTCTGGAAACACCATATATTTT. Amino acid sequence: CASSPLGGGSSGNTIYF.